This TCR beta chain was found in a study of blood T cell repertoires in COVID-19. Produced via immunoSEQ multiplex PCR; TCRdb's table is partial and in-frame only. In the table there are approximately 300,000 clones, 75% to 90% of which are singletons. CDR3 length: 13 amino acids. Trimming pared 1 base from V and 3 bases from J, leaving 7 bases between. Germline CDR1 SGHRS, CDR2 YFSETQ. This chain joins TRBV5-1 and TRBJ1-2; perhaps TRBD1 as D (5 bases). Sequencing input: PBMCs or T cells enriched from blood (not recorded which). This clonotype was obtained from a woman between 25 and 40 years old who had been exposed to COVID-19. The CDR3 sequence: CASSLTTDYGYTF. CDR3 nucleotide sequence: TGCGCCAGCAGCTTGACGACAGACTATGGCTACACCTTC. Full variable domain (missing parts from reference TRBV5-1 and TRBJ1-2): KAGVTQTPRYLIKTRGQQVTLSCSPISGHRSVSWYQQTPGQGLQFLFEYFSETQRNKGNFPGRFSGRQFSNSRSEMNVSTLELGDSALYLCASSLTTDYGYTFGSGTRLTVV.